These 2 T cell receptor beta chains were sequenced from one sample in a study of CD8+ T cells in alopecia areata. Obtained from alopecia areata patients were lesional scalp punch biopsies along with peripheral blood. Sequencing used cDNA as its template, made by extracting RNA and reverse transcribing it. TCRdb's copy holds only in-frame clones and misses some; the assay was immunoSEQ multiplex PCR. The repertoire holds some 5,500 clones, with less than 65% as singletons. Sample: skin, taken at week 0. The source of these receptors is a human donor with alopecia areata.

The chain links TRBV11-2 to TRBJ2-7, with D perhaps assigned TRBD1 or TRBD2 (5 bases each). CDR3 length: 11 residues. CDR1 is SGHAT, CDR2 FQNNGV, per germline. Between the trimmed V and J ends, which lost 4 bases and 6 bases, there was a span of 7 bases. The CDR3 reads CASSSGPEQYF. CDR3 bases: TGTGCCAGCAGCTCGGGACCCGAGCAGTACTTC.

As for this clone: This clone may be a read error of a much larger clone one base away. Other DNA sequences in this specimen translate into the identical CDR3. V gene TRBV18 combines with J gene TRBJ2-7, with D perhaps matching TRBD1 (9 bases). Germline assignment: CDR1 KGHSH and CDR2 LQKENI. This CDR3 spans 16 amino acids. Here the CDR3 DNA reads TGCGCCAGCTCACCCACGGGAGGGACAGGGAGCTACGAGCAGTACTTC. Protein product: CASSPTGGTGSYEQYF.